The clone carrying this T cell receptor (beta chain) occurred once. Its antigen is unknown. The data were produced by immunoSEQ multiplex PCR, yet TCRdb's version contains in-frame clones alone and is incomplete. The table records roughly 120,000 clones, approximately 91% of them present only once. The CDR3 consists of 14 residues. Trimming at V came to 5 bases and at J to 2 bases, leaving 3 bases not matched to a gene. Germline assignment: CDR1 SGHAT and CDR2 FQDESV (reference sequence). The data were obtained in a study of cytomegalovirus exposure and HLA in healthy donors. Study results and caveats: Confirmation in vitro established that three CMV-associated chains were specific for CMV antigens. TCR sequences were mostly rare, though some public TCRs occurred in many donors.

The rearrangement joins TRBV11-1 to TRBJ2-7; 10 bases are shared with TRBD2. Sequencing was performed on PBMCs. The TCR sequence derives from a young woman in good health and CMV-seronegative. DNA of the CDR3: TGTGCCAGCAGCCATAGCGGGAGGCCCTACGAGCAGTACTTC. This sequence encodes CASSHSGRPYEQYF.